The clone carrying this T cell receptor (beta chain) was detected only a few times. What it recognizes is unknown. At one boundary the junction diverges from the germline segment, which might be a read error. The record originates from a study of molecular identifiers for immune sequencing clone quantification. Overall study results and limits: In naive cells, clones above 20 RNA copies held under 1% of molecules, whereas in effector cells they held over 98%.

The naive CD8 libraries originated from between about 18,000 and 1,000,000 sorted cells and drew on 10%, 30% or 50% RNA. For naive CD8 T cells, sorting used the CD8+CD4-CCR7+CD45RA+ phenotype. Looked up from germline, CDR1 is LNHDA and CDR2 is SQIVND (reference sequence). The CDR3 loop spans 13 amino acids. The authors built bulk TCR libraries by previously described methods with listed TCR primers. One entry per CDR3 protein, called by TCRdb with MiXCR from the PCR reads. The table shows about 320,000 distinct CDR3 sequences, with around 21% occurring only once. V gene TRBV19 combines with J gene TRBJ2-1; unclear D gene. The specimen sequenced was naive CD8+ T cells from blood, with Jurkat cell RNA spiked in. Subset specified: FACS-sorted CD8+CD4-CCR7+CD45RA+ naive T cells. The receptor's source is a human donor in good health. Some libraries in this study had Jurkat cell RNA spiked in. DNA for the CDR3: TGTGCCAGTAGTATCCTAGTCCTCAATGAGCGGTTCTTC. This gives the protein CASSILVLNERFF. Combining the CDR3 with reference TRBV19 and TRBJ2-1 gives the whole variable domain DGGITQSPKYLFRKEGQNVTLSCEQNLNHDAMYWYRQDPGQGLRLIYYSQIVNDFQKGDIAEGYSVSREKKESFPLTVTSAQKNPTAFYLCASSILVLNERFFGPGTRLTVL.